Following are 7 T cell receptor beta chains from one sample sequenced in a study of human T cells and chemical hapten exposure. The sample's time point: patch test 2, 6 weeks after DPC sensitization. Described treatment: therapeutic diphenylcyclopropenone sensitization with weekly scalp DPC. MiXCR, applied by TCRdb to the RACE reads, yields one record per CDR3 protein. The profile shows some 80,000 distinct CDR3 sequences, roughly 10% of them singletons. Sequenced material: whole blood, taken in connection with sensitization to the hapten diphenylcyclopropenone (DPC). The receptors were gathered from a woman aged 25-40 years with alopecia areata. Some clones in this sample may be carry-over from other donors' samples.

The chain combines TRBV19 with TRBJ1-4, with D possibly TRBD1 on 6 matching bases. The ends were cut back, 1 base at V and 3 bases at J, with 15 bases in the middle. The CDR3 covers 17 residues. Germline V gene lookup returns CDR1 LNHDA and CDR2 SQIVND (reference sequence). The CDR3 DNA reads as TGTGCCAGTAGTATAGTCGTCTTGGCAGGGGCTAATGAAAAACTGTTTTTT. As protein: CASSIVVLAGANEKLFF. The full variable domain, rest sourced from reference TRBV19 and TRBJ1-4, is DGGITQSPKYLFRKEGQNVTLSCEQNLNHDAMYWYRQDPGQGLRLIYYSQIVNDFQKGDIAEGYSVSREKKESFPLTVTSAQKNPTAFYLCASSIVVLAGANEKLFFGSGTQLSVL.

The chain links TRBV2 to TRBJ2-3; 9 bases align to TRBD2. The CDR3 covers 14 residues. Trimming took 8 bases from V and 0 from J; bases not matched to a gene: 3. The V gene's germline CDR1 is SNHLY and CDR2 FYNNEI. CDR3 DNA: TGTGCCAGCGCAACTAGCGGGAGCACAGATACGCAGTATTTT. Translating it yields CASATSGSTDTQYF.

This clonotype was seen at least ten times. The V gene is TRBV4-1, the J gene TRBJ2-3; D gene uncertain. Trimming stripped 1 base from V and 8 bases from J, with 10 bases between. Germline V lookup: CDR1 MGHRA, CDR2 YSYEKL. The CDR3 extends over 13 amino acids. CDR3: CASSQVSALTQYF. CDR3 sequence (DNA): TGCGCCAGCAGCCAAGTCTCGGCCCTTACGCAGTATTTT.

At least ten counts were recorded for this clonotype. The J gene is TRBJ2-6, the V gene TRBV12-3 or TRBV12-4; D gene ambiguous. The CDR3 covers 13 residues. V gave up 6 bases and J gave up 2 bases, with 5 bases separating them. The CDR3: CASSVAGANVLTF. CDR3 bases: TGTGCCAGCAGCGTCGCTGGGGCCAACGTCCTGACTTTC.

This clonotype was picked up a small number of times. V and J are TRBV12-5 and TRBJ1-5, with D perhaps matching TRBD1 (5 bases). Trimming left V 7 bases short and J 6 bases short, with 13 bases between. The CDR3 spans 13 residues. Germline loops: CDR1 LGHNT, CDR2 FRNRAP. DNA of the CDR3: TGTGCTAGTGCCATAACAGGTTCTCAGCCCCAGCATTTT. Encoded protein: CASAITGSQPQHF.

This clonotype was detected a few times. It may be a read error: a sequence one base away is much more abundant. This chain uses TRBV10-3 with TRBJ2-7; no clear D gene. The CDR3 length is 13 residues. The germline CDR1 and CDR2 sequences are ENHRY and SYGVKD. CDR3 coding DNA: TGTGCCATCAGTGTCCTGCCCTCCCACGAGCAGTACTTC. This sequence encodes CAISVLPSHEQYF.

The chain joins TRBV9 to TRBJ1-2; D might be TRBD1 (6 bases). V lost 0 bases, J lost 7 bases, and 13 bases lay in between. CDR1 and CDR2 from the germline V gene are SGDLS and YYNGEE. The CDR3 contains 14 residues. The CDR3 DNA follows: TGTGCCAGCAGCGTAGCAGCAGGGGAGACTGGCTACACCTTC. It yields the protein CASSVAAGETGYTF.